A selection of T cell receptor beta chains follows, all from one sample in a study of PD-L1 blockade in urothelial cancer. Sequencing used immunoSEQ multiplex PCR; TCRdb keeps in-frame clones, though not all of them. The sample consists of approximately 52,000 clones, 85% to 90% of them appearing once. This sample comprised PBMCs, obtained around atezolizumab (anti-PD-L1) treatment. The receptors stem from a man in his 70s with urothelial cancer. Each CDR3 is given without its conserved first and last residue. The order of the fields is J gene, V gene, CDR3 protein.

TRBJ1-3 TRBV10-3 AISPQGSDTIY
TRBJ2-6 TRBV19 ASSPIRGGASGANVLT
TRBJ2-5 TRBV6-5 ASRGSGGSGETQY
TRBJ2-1 TRBV6-4 ASSADFSSYNEQF
TRBJ2-3 TRBV15 ATSPRTSGRTDTQY
TRBJ1-5 TRBV6-6 ASTNRRDQPQH
TRBJ2-1 TRBV4-1 ASSQEPSNNEQF
TRBJ2-1 TRBV19 ASRLAGADSGNEQF
TRBJ2-1 TRBV11-2 ATNTGTGTYNEQF
TRBJ2-7 TRBV29-1 SVHREGEQY
TRBJ1-5 TRBV19 ASSIAGRYQPQH
TRBJ1-3 TRBV4-2 ASSPEAGTSGNTIY
TRBJ1-4 TRBV27 ASRFPATNEKLF
TRBJ2-7 TRBV9 ASSAPGQGYEQY
TRBJ2-7 TRBV7-8 ASSLEDSYEQY
TRBJ1-1 TRBV28 ASSSADRGPDEAF
TRBJ1-4 TRBV18 ASSPSDRGATNEKLF
TRBJ1-3 TRBV9 ASSVEATGKFGNTIY
TRBJ1-1 TRBV27 ARGGDKAF
TRBJ2-7 TRBV5-5 ASSLEQGPTYEQY
TRBJ2-2 TRBV6-6 ASSYSKTRFTGELF
TRBJ2-3 TRBV7-9 ASSPRQGATDTQY
TRBJ2-2 TRBV4-1 ASRTGRTGELF
TRBJ2-1 TRBV5-1 ASNAGGTTYNEQF
TRBJ2-7 TRBV27 ASKAGQGRYEQY
TRBJ1-5 TRBV19 ASNPGQINQPQH
TRBJ1-1 TRBV27 ASSYQGAGTEAF
TRBJ2-1 TRBV2 ASSVVMNNEQF
TRBJ1-1 TRBV19 ASSPNSGTLNTEAF
TRBJ2-1 TRBV5-1 ASSFQTSEQF
TRBJ2-2 TRBV7-8 ASSIRDRNTGELF
TRBJ1-4 TRBV7-2 ASSLRNGNLF
TRBJ2-1 TRBV11-1 ASSRAGATSEQF
TRBJ2-7 TRBV7-8 ASTNTEAGFYEQY
TRBJ1-5 TRBV27 ASRSYSNQPQH
TRBJ2-3 TRBV19 ASGGGQRTDTQY
TRBJ1-1 TRBV6-1 ASSEVRGIGSF
TRBJ2-3 TRBV9 ASSVEGPGSTDTQY